This T cell receptor beta chain was found in a study of blood T cell repertoires in COVID-19. At the level of the study: Both acute and convalescent COVID-19 samples were obtained from the United States, Italy and Spain. T cells, B-cell-depleted T cells, or PBMCs provided the cDNA or gDNA that served as material.

V shed 3 bases and J 1 base; nucleotides not matched to a gene: 16. CDR3 size: 20 residues. CDR1 SGHKS and CDR2 YYEKEE come from the germline V gene (reference sequence). Per the study methods: Researchers report that nucleated cell counts were estimated from reference gene primer amplification. TCRdb's table, derived via immunoSEQ multiplex PCR, lists solely in-frame clones and lacks some. That table furnishes V, J and clone size, whereas the DNA furnished D and trimming. The data show some 30,000 clones, with around 83% seen just once and more than 10% held by the top ten. The chain recombines TRBV5-5 with TRBJ2-1, with TRBD1 matching 10 bases. Sequencing input: peripheral blood. The sequence derives from a human donor in a cohort sampled during active COVID-19. The CDR3 is CASSSNRDRGTRASYNEQFF. CDR3 DNA sequence: TGTGCCAGCAGCTCGAACCGGGACAGGGGTACGAGGGCATCCTACAATGAGCAGTTCTTC.